Given below is one T cell receptor (beta chain) in context. Its matching antigen is unknown. The CDR3 runs to 13 residues. Unmatched junction bases numbered 2, after V lost 3 bases and J lost 8 bases. CDR1 and CDR2 (germline): LGHNT, FRNRAP. A single record per CDR3 protein comes from TCRdb applying MiXCR to the reads. The top ten hold about an eighth of the sample, which has approximately 910,000 distinct CDR3 sequences, under 40% seen once. This record belongs to a study of T cell repertoires in cytomegalovirus infection. Across the whole study: CMV epitopes used comprised recently identified HLA-C-restricted ones and well-studied HLA-B-restricted ones. Carrying CMV and the relevant HLA type showed in public TCR beta signatures.

Study-level results: Dominating the ex vivo response were HLA-C-restricted CMV-specific TCR beta clonotypes. Summed frequency of shared TCR beta families picked out CMV carriers who also had the relevant HLA.

This sequence originates from a human donor in good health (CMV status not recorded). Some clones in this sample may be carry-over from other donors' samples. Sequences were derived from cultured CD8+ T cells from PBMCs, sampled from culture after CMV antigen stimulation. The chain joins TRBV12-5 to TRBJ2-2, with TRBD2 identical over 8 bases. CDR3 region: CASGFSGVGELFF. The CDR3 coding sequence is TGTGCTAGTGGTTTTAGCGGGGTAGGGGAGCTGTTTTTT.